This TCR beta chain appears in the sequencing data of a study of T cell responses to AZD1222 COVID-19 vaccine. Clones were sequenced by immunoSEQ multiplex PCR, and TCRdb holds only the in-frame ones, with some missing. The sample has under 140,000 clones; 88% are singletons. Trimming shortened V by 5 bases and J by 7 bases, and 6 bases separated the two germline ends. The germline V gene has CDR1 SGHAT and CDR2 FQNNGV. The CDR3 is 11 amino acids. In the case of this clone: Its cognate antigen is unknown.

Study-wide points: There were mostly white British donors and more females than males, and clonal diversity was possibly underestimated. Repertoire sampling happened only post peak T cell response. Only a handful of people who got AZD1222 tested seropositive at baseline.

This material consisted of peripheral blood, taken on day 0 of AZD1222 vaccination. The genes are TRBV11-2 and TRBJ2-4; D unclear. The receptor was derived from an adult in good health. CDR3 sequence (DNA): TGTGCCAGCAGCCATCTCAACATTCAGTACTTC. It codes for CASSHLNIQYF. Looking up the rest from reference TRBV11-2 and TRBJ2-4 gives the full variable domain: EAGVAQSPRYKIIEKRQSVAFWCNPISGHATLYWYQQILGQGPKLLIQFQNNGVVDDSQLPKDRFSAERLKGVDSTLKIQPAKLEDSAVYLCASSHLNIQYFGAGTRLSVL.